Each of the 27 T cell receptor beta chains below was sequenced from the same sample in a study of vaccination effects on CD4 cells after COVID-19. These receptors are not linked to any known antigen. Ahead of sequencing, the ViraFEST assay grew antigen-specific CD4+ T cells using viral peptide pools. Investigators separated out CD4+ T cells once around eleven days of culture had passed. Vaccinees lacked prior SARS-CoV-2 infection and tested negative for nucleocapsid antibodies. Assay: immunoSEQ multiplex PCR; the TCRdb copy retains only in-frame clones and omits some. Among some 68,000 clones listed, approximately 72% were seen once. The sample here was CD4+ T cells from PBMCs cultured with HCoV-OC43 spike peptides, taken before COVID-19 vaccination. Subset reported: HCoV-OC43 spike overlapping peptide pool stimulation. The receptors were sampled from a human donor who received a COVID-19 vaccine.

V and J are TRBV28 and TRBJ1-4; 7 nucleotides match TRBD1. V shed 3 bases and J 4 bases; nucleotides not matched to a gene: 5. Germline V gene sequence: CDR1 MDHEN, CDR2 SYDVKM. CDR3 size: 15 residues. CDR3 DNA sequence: TGTGCCAGCAGTTTGCCCGGGACAGATAATGAAAAACTGTTTTTT. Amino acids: CASSLPGTDNEKLFF.

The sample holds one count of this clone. In DNA form, the CDR3 reads TGCGCCAGCAGCTGGGGGAGCGTGGGTCAAGAGACCCAGTACTTC. Amino acids: CASSWGSVGQETQYF. The chain combines TRBV4-1 with TRBJ2-5; perhaps D is TRBD1 or TRBD2 (5 bases each). Germline values: CDR1 MGHRA, CDR2 YSYEKL. The V end lost 5 bases, the J end lost 2 bases, and 15 bases lay between the germline ends. This CDR3 has 15 amino acids.

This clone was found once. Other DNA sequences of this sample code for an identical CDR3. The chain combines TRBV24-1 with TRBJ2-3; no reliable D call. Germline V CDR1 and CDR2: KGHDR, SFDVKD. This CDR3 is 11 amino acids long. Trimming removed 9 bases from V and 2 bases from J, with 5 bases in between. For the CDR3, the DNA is TGTGCCACCTCTTTCACAGATACGCAGTATTTT. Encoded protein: CATSFTDTQYF.

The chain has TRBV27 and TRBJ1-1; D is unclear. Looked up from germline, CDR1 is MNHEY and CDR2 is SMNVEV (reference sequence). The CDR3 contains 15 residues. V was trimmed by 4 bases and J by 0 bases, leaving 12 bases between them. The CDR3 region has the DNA TGTGCCAGCAGTTCACCGGCACGGTTGAACACTGAAGCTTTCTTT. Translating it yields CASSSPARLNTEAFF.

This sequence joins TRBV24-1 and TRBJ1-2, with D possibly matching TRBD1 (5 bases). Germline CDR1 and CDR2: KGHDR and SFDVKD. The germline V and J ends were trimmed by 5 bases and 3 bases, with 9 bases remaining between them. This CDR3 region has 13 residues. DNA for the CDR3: TGTGCCACCAGTGTAGACAGCCACTATGGCTACACCTTC. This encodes CATSVDSHYGYTF.

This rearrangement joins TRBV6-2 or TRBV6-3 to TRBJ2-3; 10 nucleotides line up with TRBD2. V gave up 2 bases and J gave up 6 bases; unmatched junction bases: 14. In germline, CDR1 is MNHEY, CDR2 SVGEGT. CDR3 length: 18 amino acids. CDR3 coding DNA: TGTGCCAGCAGTTACCCACGACTAGCGGGCAACCCCCTCGATACGCAGTATTTT. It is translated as CASSYPRLAGNPLDTQYF.

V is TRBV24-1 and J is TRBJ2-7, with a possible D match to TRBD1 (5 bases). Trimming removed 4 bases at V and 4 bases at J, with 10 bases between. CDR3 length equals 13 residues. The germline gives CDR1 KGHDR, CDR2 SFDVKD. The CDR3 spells CATSDSDIYEQYV. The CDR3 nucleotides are TGTGCCACCAGTGACTCGGACATTTACGAGCAGTACGTC.

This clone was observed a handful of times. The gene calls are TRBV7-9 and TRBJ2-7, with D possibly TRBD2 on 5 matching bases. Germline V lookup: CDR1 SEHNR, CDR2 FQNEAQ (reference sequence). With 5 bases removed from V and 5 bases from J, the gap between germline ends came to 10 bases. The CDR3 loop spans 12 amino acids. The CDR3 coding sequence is TGTGCCAGCAGCGTAGACGGGGACGAGCAGTACGTC. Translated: CASSVDGDEQYV.

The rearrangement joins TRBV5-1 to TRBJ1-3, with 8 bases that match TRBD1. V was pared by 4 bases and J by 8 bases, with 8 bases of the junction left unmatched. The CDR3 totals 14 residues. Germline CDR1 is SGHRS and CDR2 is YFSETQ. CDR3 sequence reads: CASSARQGRDTIYF. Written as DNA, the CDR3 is TGCGCCAGCAGCGCTCGACAGGGGAGGGACACCATATATTTT.

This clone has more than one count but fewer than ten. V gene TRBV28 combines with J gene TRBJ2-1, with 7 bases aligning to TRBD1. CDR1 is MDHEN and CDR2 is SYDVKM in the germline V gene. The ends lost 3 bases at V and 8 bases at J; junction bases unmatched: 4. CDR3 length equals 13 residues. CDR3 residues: CASSLSGGHEQFF. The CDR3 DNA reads TGTGCCAGCAGTTTGTCAGGGGGACATGAGCAGTTCTTC.

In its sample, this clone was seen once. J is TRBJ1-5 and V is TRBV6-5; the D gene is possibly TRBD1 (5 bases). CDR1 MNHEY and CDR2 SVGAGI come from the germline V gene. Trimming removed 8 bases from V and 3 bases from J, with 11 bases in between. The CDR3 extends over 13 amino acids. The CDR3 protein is CASLPGNNQPQHF. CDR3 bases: TGTGCCAGCCTCCCAGGGAACAATCAGCCCCAGCATTTT.

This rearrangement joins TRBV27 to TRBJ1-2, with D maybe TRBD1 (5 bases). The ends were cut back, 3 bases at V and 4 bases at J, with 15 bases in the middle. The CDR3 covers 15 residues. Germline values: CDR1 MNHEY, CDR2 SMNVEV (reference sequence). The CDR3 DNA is TGTGCCAGCAGTTTTTTGGGGCGAGGGAGCTATGGCTACACCTTC. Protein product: CASSFLGRGSYGYTF.

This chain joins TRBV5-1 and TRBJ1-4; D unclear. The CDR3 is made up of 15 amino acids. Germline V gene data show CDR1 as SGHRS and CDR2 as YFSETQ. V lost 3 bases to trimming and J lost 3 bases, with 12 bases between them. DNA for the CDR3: TGCGCCAGCAGCTACAACACGGACCCTAATGAAAAACTGTTTTTT. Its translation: CASSYNTDPNEKLFF. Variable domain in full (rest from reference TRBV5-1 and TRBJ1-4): KAGVTQTPRYLIKTRGQQVTLSCSPISGHRSVSWYQQTPGQGLQFLFEYFSETQRNKGNFPGRFSGRQFSNSRSEMNVSTLELGDSALYLCASSYNTDPNEKLFFGSGTQLSVL.

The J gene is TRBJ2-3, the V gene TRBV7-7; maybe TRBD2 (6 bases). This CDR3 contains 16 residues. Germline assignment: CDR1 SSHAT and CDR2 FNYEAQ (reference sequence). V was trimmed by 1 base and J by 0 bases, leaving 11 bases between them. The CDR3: CASSLGAGTSTDTQYF. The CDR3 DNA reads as TGTGCCAGCAGCTTAGGGGCGGGGACTAGCACAGATACGCAGTATTTT.

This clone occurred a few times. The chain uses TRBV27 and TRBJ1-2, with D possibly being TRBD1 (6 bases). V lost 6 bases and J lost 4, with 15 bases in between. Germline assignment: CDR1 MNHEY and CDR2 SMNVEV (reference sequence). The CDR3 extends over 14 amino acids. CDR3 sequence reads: CASRGNRAGYGYTF. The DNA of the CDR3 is TGTGCCAGCAGAGGAAACAGGGCGGGCTATGGCTACACCTTC.

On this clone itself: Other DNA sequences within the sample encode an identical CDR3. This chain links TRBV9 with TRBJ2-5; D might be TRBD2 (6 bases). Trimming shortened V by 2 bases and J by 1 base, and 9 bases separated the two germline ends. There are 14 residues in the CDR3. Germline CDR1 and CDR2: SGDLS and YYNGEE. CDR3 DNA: TGTGCCAGCAGCGTGGGGGGACCCCAAGAGACCCAGTACTTC. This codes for CASSVGGPQETQYF.

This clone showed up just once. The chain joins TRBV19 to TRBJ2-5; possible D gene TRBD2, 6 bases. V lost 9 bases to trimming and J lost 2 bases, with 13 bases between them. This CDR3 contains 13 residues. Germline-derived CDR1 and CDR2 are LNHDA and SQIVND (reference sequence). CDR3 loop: CASGTFDQETQYF. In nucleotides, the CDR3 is TGTGCCAGCGGGACTTTCGATCAAGAGACCCAGTACTTC.

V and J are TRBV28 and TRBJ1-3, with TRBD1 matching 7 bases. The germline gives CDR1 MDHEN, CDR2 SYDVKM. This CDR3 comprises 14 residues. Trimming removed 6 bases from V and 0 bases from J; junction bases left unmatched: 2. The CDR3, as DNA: TGTGCCAGCAGCTGGACAGGCTCTGGAAACACCATATATTTT. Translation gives CASSWTGSGNTIYF.

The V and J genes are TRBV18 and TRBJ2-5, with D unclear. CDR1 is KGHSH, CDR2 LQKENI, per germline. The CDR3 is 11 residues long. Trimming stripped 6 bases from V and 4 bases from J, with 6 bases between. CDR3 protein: CASSPVETQYF. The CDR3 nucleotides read TGTGCCAGCTCTCCTGTAGAGACCCAGTACTTC. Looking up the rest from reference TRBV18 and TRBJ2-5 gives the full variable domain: NAGVMQNPRHLVRRRGQEARLRCSPMKGHSHVYWYRQLPEEGLKFMVYLQKENIIDESGMPKERFSAEFPKEGPSILRIQQVVRGDSAAYFCASSPVETQYFGPGTRLLVL.

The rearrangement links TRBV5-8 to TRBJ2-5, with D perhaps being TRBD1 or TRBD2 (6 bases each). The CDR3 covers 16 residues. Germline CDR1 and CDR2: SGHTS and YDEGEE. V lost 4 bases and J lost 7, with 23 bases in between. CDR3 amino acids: CASSPQTGRSLGTQYF. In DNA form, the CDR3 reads TGTGCCAGCAGCCCGCAAACAGGGAGGTCGTTAGGGACCCAGTACTTC.

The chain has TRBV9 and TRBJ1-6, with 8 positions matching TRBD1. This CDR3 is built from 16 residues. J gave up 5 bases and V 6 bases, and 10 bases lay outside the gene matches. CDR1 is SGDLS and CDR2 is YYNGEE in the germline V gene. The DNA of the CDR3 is TGTGCCAGCATCCAGCCCCGGGACAGGAATAATTCACCCCTCCACTTT. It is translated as CASIQPRDRNNSPLHF.

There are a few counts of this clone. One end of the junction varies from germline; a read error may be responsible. In nucleotides, the CDR3 is TGTGCCAGCAATTACGGGACCTATGGCTACACCTTC. It is translated as CASNYGTYGYTF. V usage is TRBV6-5 and J usage is TRBJ1-2; maybe TRBD1 (5 bases). From germline, CDR1 is MNHEY and CDR2 SVGAGI. The CDR3 spans 12 residues.

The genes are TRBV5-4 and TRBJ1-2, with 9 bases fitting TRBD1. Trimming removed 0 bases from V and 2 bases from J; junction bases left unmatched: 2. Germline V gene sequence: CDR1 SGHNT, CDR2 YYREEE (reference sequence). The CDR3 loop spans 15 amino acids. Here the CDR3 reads CASSLETGGNYGYTF. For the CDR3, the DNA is TGTGCCAGCAGCTTGGAGACAGGGGGAAACTATGGCTACACCTTC.

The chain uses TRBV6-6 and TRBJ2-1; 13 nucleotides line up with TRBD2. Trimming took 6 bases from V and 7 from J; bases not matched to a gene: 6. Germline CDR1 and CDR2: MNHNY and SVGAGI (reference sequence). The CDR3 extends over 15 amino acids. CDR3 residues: CASSRSGLAGNEQFF. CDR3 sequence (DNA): TGTGCCAGCAGCCGTTCGGGACTAGCGGGGAATGAGCAGTTCTTC.

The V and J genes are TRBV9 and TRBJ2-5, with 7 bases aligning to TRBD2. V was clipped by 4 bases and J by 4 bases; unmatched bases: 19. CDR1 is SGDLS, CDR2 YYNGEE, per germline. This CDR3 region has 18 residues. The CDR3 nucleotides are TGTGCCAGCAGCCAATATCGCCGGGACTACACGTCCGGAGAGACCCAGTACTTC. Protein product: CASSQYRRDYTSGETQYF.

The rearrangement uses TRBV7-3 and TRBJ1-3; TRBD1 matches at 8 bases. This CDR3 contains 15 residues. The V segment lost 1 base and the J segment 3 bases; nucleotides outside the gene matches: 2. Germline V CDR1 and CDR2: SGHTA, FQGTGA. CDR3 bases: TGTGCCAGCAGCTTAAACAGGGGGTATGGAAACACCATATATTTT. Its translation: CASSLNRGYGNTIYF.

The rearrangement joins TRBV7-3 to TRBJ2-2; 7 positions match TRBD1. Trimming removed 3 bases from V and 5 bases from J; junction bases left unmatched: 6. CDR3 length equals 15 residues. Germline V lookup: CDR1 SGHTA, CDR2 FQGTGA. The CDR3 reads CASSLTGLGTGELFF. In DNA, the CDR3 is TGTGCCAGCAGCTTGACAGGGCTAGGTACCGGGGAGCTGTTTTTT.